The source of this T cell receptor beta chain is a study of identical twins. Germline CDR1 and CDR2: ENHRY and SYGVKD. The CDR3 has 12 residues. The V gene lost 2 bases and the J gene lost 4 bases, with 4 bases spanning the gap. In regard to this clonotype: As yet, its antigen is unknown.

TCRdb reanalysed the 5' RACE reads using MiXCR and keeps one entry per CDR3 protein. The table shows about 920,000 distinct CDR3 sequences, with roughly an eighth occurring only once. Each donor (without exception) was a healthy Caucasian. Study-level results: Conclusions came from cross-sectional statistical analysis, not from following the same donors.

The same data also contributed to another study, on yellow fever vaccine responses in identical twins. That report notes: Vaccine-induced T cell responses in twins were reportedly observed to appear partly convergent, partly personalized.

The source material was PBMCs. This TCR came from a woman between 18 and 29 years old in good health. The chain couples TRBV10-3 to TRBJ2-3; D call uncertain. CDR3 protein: CAISENSDTQYF. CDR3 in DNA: TGTGCCATCAGTGAGAACTCAGATACGCAGTATTTT.